This T cell receptor (beta chain) was captured in a study of regulatory T cells in long-lasting Graves disease. The study's findings and limits: The number of shared public clonotypes was higher in persistent patients (approximately 3,000) than new patients (around 890). With persistent disease, TRBV28, TRBJ1-2 and TRBJ2-5 were the favored segments.

Time point meaning: newly diagnosed GD, antithyroid drugs for less than 3 months. Making the TCR library involved RNA that had been extracted from PBMCs. Arm-PCR with iRepertoire HTBI primers amplified the CDR3 regions for these TCR beta libraries. MiXCR, run by TCRdb on the multiplex PCR reads, gives a single entry per CDR3 protein. In the table there are about 470,000 distinct CDR3 sequences, around 14% of which are singletons. This CDR3 is 18 amino acids long. Trimming shortened V by 1 base and J by 0 bases, and 18 bases separated the two germline ends. The germline V gene has CDR1 SGHTA and CDR2 FQGNSA. Concerning this clonotype: Its antigen is still unknown.

These records were also assigned to another study, of T cells in Graves' hyperthyroidism and ophthalmopathy. That study adds: Reasons for excluding patients were uncontrolled infection, other autoimmune disease, pregnancy or lactation. Most clonotypes that expanded in the thyroid above 0.001 also showed up in blood.

The clonotype was recovered from a woman aged 25-40 years with Graves disease. The J gene is TRBJ1-1, the V gene TRBV7-2; D ambiguous. The specimen was peripheral blood mononuclear cells (PBMCs), collected at new diagnosis, from a patient treated with antithyroid drugs. CDR3 in amino acids: CASSLVTVRAAMNTEAFF. CDR3 coding DNA: TGTGCCAGCAGCTTAGTCACAGTTAGGGCAGCGATGAACACTGAAGCTTTCTTT.